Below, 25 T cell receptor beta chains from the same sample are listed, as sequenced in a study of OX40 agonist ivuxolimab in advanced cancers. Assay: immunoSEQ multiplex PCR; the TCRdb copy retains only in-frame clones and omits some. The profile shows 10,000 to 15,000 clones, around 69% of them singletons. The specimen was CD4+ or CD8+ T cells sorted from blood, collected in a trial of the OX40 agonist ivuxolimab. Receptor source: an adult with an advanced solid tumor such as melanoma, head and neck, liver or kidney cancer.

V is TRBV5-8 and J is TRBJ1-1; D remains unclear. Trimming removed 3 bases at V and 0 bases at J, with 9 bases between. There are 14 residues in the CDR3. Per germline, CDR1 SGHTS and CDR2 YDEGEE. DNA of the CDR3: TGTGCCAGCAGCTACGACGGGATGAACACTGAAGCTTTCTTT. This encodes CASSYDGMNTEAFF.

The CDR3 loop reads CASSLAGNGQFF. In DNA, the CDR3 is TGCGCCAGCAGCTTGGCAGGGAACGGGCAGTTCTTC. The chain couples TRBV5-1 to TRBJ2-1; possible D gene TRBD1, 5 bases. The CDR3 covers 12 residues. Germline lookup yields CDR1 SGHRS and CDR2 YFSETQ. Trimming took off 0 bases at V and 12 bases at J, with 10 bases between the two ends.

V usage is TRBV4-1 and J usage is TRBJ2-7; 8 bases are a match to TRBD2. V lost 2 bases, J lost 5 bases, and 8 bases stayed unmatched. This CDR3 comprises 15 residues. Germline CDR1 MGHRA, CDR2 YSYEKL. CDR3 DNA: TGCGCCAGCAGCCAAAGTGGACTAGCTCTCAACGAGCAGTACTTC. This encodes CASSQSGLALNEQYF.

CDR3 residues: CASSELAGEIHEQYF. The CDR3, as DNA: TGTGCCAGCAGTGAACTAGCGGGAGAAATCCACGAGCAGTACTTC. The V and J genes are TRBV6-4 and TRBJ2-7; 11 positions agree with TRBD2. Germline values: CDR1 MRHNA, CDR2 SNTAGT. The CDR3 extends over 15 amino acids. Germline trimming cut 3 bases from V and 5 bases from J; bases unmatched to any gene: 6.

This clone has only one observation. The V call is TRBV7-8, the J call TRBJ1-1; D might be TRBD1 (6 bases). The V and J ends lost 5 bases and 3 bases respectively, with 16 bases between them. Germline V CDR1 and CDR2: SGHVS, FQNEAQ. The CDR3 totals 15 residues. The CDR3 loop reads CASSPPDREYTEAFF. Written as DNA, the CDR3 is TGTGCCAGCAGCCCCCCGGACAGAGAGTACACTGAAGCTTTCTTT.

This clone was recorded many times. CDR3 amino acids: CASSPGQGGYEQYF. The CDR3 nucleotides read TGTGCCAGCAGCCCGGGACAGGGCGGCTACGAGCAGTACTTC. The chain has TRBV7-9 and TRBJ2-7; 9 bases agree with TRBD1. This CDR3 is 14 amino acids long. From germline, CDR1 is SEHNR and CDR2 FQNEAQ (reference sequence). V lost 5 bases to trimming and J lost 3 bases; unmatched junction nucleotides: 5.

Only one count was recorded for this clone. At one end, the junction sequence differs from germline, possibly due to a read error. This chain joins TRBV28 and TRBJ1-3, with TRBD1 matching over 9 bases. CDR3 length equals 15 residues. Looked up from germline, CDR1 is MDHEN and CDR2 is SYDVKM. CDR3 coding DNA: TGTGCCAGCAGCTTATACAGGGGGCAGGCAAACACCATATATTTT. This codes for CASSLYRGQANTIYF.

The CDR3 bases are TGTGCCAGCAGCTCCGACTCGGACACTGAAGCTTTCTTT. Translating it yields CASSSDSDTEAFF. The chain has TRBV6-5 and TRBJ1-1; D gene unclear. CDR1 is MNHEY, CDR2 SVGAGI, per germline. Trimming shortened V by 6 bases and J by 3 bases, and 11 bases separated the two germline ends. The CDR3 covers 13 residues.

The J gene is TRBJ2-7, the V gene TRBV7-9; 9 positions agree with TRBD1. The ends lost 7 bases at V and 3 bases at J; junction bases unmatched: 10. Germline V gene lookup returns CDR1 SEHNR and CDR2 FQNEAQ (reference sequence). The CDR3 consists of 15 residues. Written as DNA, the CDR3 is TGTGCCAGCACCGAAGGGGGGACAGGGATCTACGAGCAGTACTTC. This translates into CASTEGGTGIYEQYF. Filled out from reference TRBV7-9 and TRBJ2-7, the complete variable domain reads DTGVSQNPRHKITKRGQNVTFRCDPISEHNRLYWYRQTLGQGPEFLTYFQNEAQLEKSRLLSDRFSAERPKGSFSTLEIQRTEQGDSAMYLCASTEGGTGIYEQYFGPGTRLTVT.

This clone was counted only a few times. The CDR3 spells CSAGEGAEAFF. The CDR3 DNA is TGCAGCGCCGGGGAGGGAGCTGAAGCTTTCTTT. This sequence joins TRBV29-1 and TRBJ1-1; no definite D call. Germline CDR1 reads SQVTM; CDR2 reads ANQGSEA. Trimming cost V 7 bases and J 6 bases, with 12 bases left between them. CDR3 length: 11 amino acids.

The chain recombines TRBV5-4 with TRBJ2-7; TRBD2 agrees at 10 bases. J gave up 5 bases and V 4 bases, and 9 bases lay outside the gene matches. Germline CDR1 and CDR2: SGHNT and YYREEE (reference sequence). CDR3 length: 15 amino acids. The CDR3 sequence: CASSNRLAGTDEQYF. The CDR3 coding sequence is TGTGCCAGCAGCAACCGACTAGCGGGCACAGACGAGCAGTACTTC.

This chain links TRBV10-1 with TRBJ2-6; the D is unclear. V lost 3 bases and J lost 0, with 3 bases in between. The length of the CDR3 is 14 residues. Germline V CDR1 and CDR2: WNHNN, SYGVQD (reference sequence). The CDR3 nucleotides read TGCGCCAGCAGTGACGTCTCTGGGGCCAACGTCCTGACTTTC. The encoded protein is CASSDVSGANVLTF.

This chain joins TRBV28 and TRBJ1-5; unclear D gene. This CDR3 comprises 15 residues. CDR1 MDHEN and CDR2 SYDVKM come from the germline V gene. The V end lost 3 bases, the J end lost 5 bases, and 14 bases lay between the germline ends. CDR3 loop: CASSFRWRGDQPQHF. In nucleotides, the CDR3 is TGTGCCAGCAGTTTTCGTTGGCGGGGAGATCAGCCCCAGCATTTT.

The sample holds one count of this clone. The CDR3 DNA follows: TGTGCCAGCAGTCCTCCGGGACTAGTCCAAGAGACCCAGTACTTC. Protein product: CASSPPGLVQETQYF. This rearrangement joins TRBV28 to TRBJ2-5, with 8 bases fitting TRBD2. There are 15 residues in the CDR3. V dropped 5 bases and J dropped 1; count of bases not matched to a gene: 6. From germline, CDR1 is MDHEN and CDR2 SYDVKM.

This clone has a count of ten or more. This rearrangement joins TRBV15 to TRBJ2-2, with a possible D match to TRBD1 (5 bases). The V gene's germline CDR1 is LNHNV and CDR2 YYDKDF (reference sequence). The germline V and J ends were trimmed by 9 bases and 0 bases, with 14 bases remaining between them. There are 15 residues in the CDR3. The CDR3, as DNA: TGTGCCACGAAGAGATCGGACACGAACACCGGGGAGCTGTTTTTT. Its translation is CATKRSDTNTGELFF.

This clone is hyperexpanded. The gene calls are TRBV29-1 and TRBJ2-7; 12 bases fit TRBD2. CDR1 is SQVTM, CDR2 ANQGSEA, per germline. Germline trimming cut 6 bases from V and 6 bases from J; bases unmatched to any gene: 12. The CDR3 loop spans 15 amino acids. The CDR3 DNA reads TGCAGCGTCGCCGAGACTAGCGGGAGTCCCTCCGAGCAGTACTTC. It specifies CSVAETSGSPSEQYF.

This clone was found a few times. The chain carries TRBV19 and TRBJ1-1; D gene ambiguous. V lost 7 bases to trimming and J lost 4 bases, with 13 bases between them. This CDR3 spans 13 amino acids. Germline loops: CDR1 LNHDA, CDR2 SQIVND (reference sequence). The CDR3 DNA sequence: TGTGCCAGTATTAAGTTCGAAGGCACTGAAGCTTTCTTT. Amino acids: CASIKFEGTEAFF.

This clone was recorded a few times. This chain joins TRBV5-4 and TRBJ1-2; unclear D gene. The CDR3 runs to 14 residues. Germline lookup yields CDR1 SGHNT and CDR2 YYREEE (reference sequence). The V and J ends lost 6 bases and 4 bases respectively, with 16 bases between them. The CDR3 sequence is CASTITGSGYGYTF. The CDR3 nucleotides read TGTGCCAGCACCATAACGGGGAGCGGCTATGGCTACACCTTC.

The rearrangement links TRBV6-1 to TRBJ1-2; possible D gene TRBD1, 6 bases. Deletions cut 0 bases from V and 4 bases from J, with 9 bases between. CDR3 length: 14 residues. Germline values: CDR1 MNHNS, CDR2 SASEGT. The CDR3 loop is CASSEASRGYGYTF. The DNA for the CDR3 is TGTGCCAGCAGTGAAGCGTCCAGGGGCTATGGCTACACCTTC.

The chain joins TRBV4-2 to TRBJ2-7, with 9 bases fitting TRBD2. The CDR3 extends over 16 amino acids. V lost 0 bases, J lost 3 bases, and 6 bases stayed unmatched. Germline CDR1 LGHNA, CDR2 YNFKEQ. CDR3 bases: TGTGCCAGCAGCCAAGATGTCCTAGCGGGACACTACGAGCAGTACTTC. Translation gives CASSQDVLAGHYEQYF.

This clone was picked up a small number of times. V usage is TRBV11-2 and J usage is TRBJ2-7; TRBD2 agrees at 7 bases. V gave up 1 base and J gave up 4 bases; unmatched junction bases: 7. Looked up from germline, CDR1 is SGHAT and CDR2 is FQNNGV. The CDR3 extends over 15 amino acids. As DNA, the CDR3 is TGTGCCAGCAGCTTAGGTCTAGCGGAGGCTTACGAGCAGTACTTC. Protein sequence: CASSLGLAEAYEQYF.

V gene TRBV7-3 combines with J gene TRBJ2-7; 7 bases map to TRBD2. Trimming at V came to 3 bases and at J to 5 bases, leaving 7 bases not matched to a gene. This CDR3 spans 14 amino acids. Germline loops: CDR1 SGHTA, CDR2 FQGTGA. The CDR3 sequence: CASSFGQAGNEQYF. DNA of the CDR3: TGTGCCAGCAGCTTCGGGCAAGCGGGGAACGAGCAGTACTTC.

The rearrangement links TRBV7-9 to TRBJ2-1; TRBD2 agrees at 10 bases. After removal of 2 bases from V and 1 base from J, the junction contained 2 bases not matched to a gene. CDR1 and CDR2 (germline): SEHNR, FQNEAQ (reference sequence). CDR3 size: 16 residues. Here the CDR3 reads CASSLSGRASYNEQFF. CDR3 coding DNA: TGTGCCAGCAGCTTAAGCGGGAGGGCTTCCTACAATGAGCAGTTCTTC.

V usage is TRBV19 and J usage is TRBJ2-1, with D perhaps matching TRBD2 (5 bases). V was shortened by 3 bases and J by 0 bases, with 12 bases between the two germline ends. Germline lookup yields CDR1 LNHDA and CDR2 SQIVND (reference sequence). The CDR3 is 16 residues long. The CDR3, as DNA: TGTGCCAGTAGTATGTACGGACTTAGCTCCTACAATGAGCAGTTCTTC. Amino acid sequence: CASSMYGLSSYNEQFF.

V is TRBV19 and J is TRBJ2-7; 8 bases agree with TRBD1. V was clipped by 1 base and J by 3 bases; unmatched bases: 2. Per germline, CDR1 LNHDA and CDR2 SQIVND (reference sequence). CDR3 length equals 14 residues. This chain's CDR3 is CASSIGGQGYEQYF. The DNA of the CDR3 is TGTGCCAGTAGTATAGGAGGACAGGGCTACGAGCAGTACTTC.